A single sample gave rise to the 15 T cell receptor beta chains below, sequenced in a study of T cell clones after liver transplantation. This table comes from immunoSEQ multiplex PCR, and its TCRdb copy is limited to in-frame clones, with some not included. This sample has 70,000 to 95,000 clones, with over 80% found just once. Sequences were derived from CD4+ T cells from blood, sampled at the 22-month timepoint. These receptors were collected from a human patient who received a liver transplant. Some T cells may be transferred from the graft donor.

The rearrangement uses TRBV27 and TRBJ1-2, with 8 positions matching TRBD1. V dropped 4 bases and J dropped 4; count of bases not matched to a gene: 14. The V gene's germline CDR1 is MNHEY and CDR2 SMNVEV (reference sequence). This CDR3 has 17 residues. The CDR3 DNA sequence: TGTGCCAGCAGTTCCCGACAGGGGCCAGGTCTGTCCTATGGCTACACCTTC. It specifies CASSSRQGPGLSYGYTF.

The rearrangement links TRBV19 to TRBJ1-5; D gene unclear. The CDR3 totals 17 residues. Germline CDR1 and CDR2: LNHDA and SQIVND (reference sequence). Between the trimmed V and J ends, which lost 7 bases and 0 bases, there was a span of 19 bases. For the CDR3, the DNA is TGTGCCAGTACCCTAATCGGCGGACCGTTTAGCAATCAGCCCCAGCATTTT. Translating it yields CASTLIGGPFSNQPQHF.

The chain employs TRBV28 and TRBJ2-5; D uncertain. The CDR3 has 13 amino acids. V shed 6 bases and J shed 1 base, with 9 bases lying between them. Germline CDR1 is MDHEN and CDR2 is SYDVKM. The CDR3 protein is CASSRPFQETQYF. For the CDR3, the DNA is TGTGCCAGCAGCCGGCCGTTCCAAGAGACCCAGTACTTC.

The CDR3 protein is CASSMRGFESQETQYF. For the CDR3, the DNA is TGTGCCAGTAGTATGCGAGGTTTTGAGTCCCAAGAGACCCAGTACTTC. J is TRBJ2-5 and V is TRBV19; D is unclear. Germline CDR1 and CDR2: LNHDA and SQIVND (reference sequence). With 3 bases removed from V and 1 base from J, the gap between germline ends came to 15 bases. The CDR3 totals 16 residues. Looking up the rest from reference TRBV19 and TRBJ2-5 gives the full variable domain: DGGITQSPKYLFRKEGQNVTLSCEQNLNHDAMYWYRQDPGQGLRLIYYSQIVNDFQKGDIAEGYSVSREKKESFPLTVTSAQKNPTAFYLCASSMRGFESQETQYFGPGTRLLVL.

The V gene is TRBV18, the J gene TRBJ1-2, with D tentatively TRBD1 (6 bases). CDR1 and CDR2 from the germline V gene are KGHSH and LQKENI. Trimming left V 0 bases short and J 4 bases short, with 12 bases between. CDR3 size: 15 residues. The CDR3 loop reads CASSPPGQVLYGYTF. DNA of the CDR3: TGTGCCAGCTCACCACCGGGACAAGTCCTCTATGGCTACACCTTC.

This clone was detected only once. This chain joins TRBV28 and TRBJ2-3; either TRBD1 or TRBD2 may supply D (7 bases each). Trimming shortened V by 3 bases and J by 8 bases, and 12 bases separated the two germline ends. The CDR3 loop spans 13 amino acids. Per germline, CDR1 MDHEN and CDR2 SYDVKM. The DNA of the CDR3 is TGTGCCAGCAGTTTCAGGGGGGGTACTACGCAGTATTTT. Its translation: CASSFRGGTTQYF. The variable domain in full, with the rest retrieved from reference TRBV28 and TRBJ2-3, is DVKVTQSSRYLVKRTGEKVFLECVQDMDHENMFWYRQDPGLGLRLIYFSYDVKMKEKGDIPEGYSVSREKKERFSLILESASTNQTSMYLCASSFRGGTTQYFGPGTRLTVL.

This chain connects TRBV19 to TRBJ2-3; 11 bases are shared with TRBD2. CDR3 length: 15 residues. Germline V gives CDR1 LNHDA, CDR2 SQIVND (reference sequence). The V segment lost 5 bases and the J segment 1 base; nucleotides outside the gene matches: 2. The CDR3 region is CASSVAGGGTDTQYF. The CDR3 coding sequence is TGTGCCAGTAGTGTAGCGGGAGGGGGCACAGATACGCAGTATTTT.

This clone was detected only a few times. The chain employs TRBV7-2 and TRBJ2-7; D might be TRBD2 (5 bases). The CDR3 contains 14 residues. Germline V lookup: CDR1 SGHTA, CDR2 FQGNSA. Trimming took 5 bases from V and 0 from J, leaving 11 bases between them. The CDR3 protein is CASSPPGYSYEQYF. CDR3 in DNA: TGTGCCAGCAGCCCCCCGGGGTACTCCTACGAGCAGTACTTC.

This chain connects TRBV11-2 to TRBJ2-3; TRBD2 matches 11 bases. The trim removed 1 base at V and 3 bases at J, leaving 3 bases unmatched. CDR1 SGHAT and CDR2 FQNNGV come from the germline V gene. This CDR3 is 16 amino acids long. CDR3: CASSLGSSGRTDTQYF. The DNA of the CDR3 is TGTGCCAGCAGCTTAGGGTCTAGCGGGAGGACAGATACGCAGTATTTT.

The rearrangement links TRBV10-3 to TRBJ1-5; D is uncertain. The CDR3 is 13 residues long. Germline lookup yields CDR1 ENHRY and CDR2 SYGVKD. V lost 0 bases and J lost 5, with 5 bases in between. This CDR3 reads CAISESTYQPQHF. In DNA form, the CDR3 reads TGTGCCATCAGTGAGTCGACATATCAGCCCCAGCATTTT.

This clone was picked up a small number of times. The V and J genes are TRBV11-2 and TRBJ1-5; no clear D gene. The CDR3 sequence is 14 residues long. The germline V gene has CDR1 SGHAT and CDR2 FQNNGV. Trimming cost V 4 bases and J 5 bases, with 12 bases left between them. This CDR3 reads CASSSTVSDQPQHF. The CDR3 bases are TGTGCCAGCAGCTCGACCGTCTCGGATCAGCCCCAGCATTTT. Variable domain in full (rest from reference TRBV11-2 and TRBJ1-5): EAGVAQSPRYKIIEKRQSVAFWCNPISGHATLYWYQQILGQGPKLLIQFQNNGVVDDSQLPKDRFSAERLKGVDSTLKIQPAKLEDSAVYLCASSSTVSDQPQHFGDGTRLSIL.

The chain recombines TRBV25-1 with TRBJ1-2, with TRBD1 as a possible D gene (5 bases). Trimming cost V 8 bases and J 8 bases, with 12 bases left between them. Germline-derived CDR1 and CDR2 are MGHDK and SYGVNS. The CDR3 contains 11 residues. CDR3 DNA: TGTGCCAGCGGGCGGGGCCGGGGCTACACCTTC. It encodes CASGRGRGYTF.

The count of this clone is one. A much larger clone differs from this one at a single base, so this may be a read error. The chain joins TRBV4-1 to TRBJ1-3, with 8 bases that match TRBD1. The CDR3 spans 16 residues. CDR1 and CDR2 (germline): MGHRA, YSYEKL. CDR3 loop: CTSSHLTGDSGNTIYF. The CDR3 DNA reads TGCACCAGCAGCCACCTGACAGGGGACTCTGGAAACACCATATATTTT.

The V call is TRBV7-2, the J call TRBJ1-5; D is uncertain. The V end lost 5 bases, the J end lost 3 bases, and 8 bases lay between the germline ends. Germline CDR1 reads SGHTA; CDR2 reads FQGNSA. The CDR3 totals 13 residues. CDR3 in DNA: TGTGCCAGCAGCGAACGTCCCAATCAGCCCCAGCATTTT. Its translation is CASSERPNQPQHF.

In its sample, this clone was seen a few times. The chain links TRBV6-5 to TRBJ1-6; TRBD1 matches at 7 bases. The CDR3 is 15 residues long. Trimming removed 6 bases from V and 7 bases from J; junction bases left unmatched: 9. In germline, CDR1 is MNHEY, CDR2 SVGAGI. CDR3 in DNA: TGTGCCAGCAGCCCTCGAGGGGGCTTCAATTCACCCCTCCACTTT. Its protein is CASSPRGGFNSPLHF.